This is a list of T cell receptor beta chains from one sample in a study of blood T cell repertoires in COVID-19. TCRdb keeps only in-frame clones here, not all; method: immunoSEQ multiplex PCR. The profile shows about 200,000 clones, approximately 83% of them singletons. The sample taken for sequencing was peripheral blood. The source is a human donor with active or convalescent COVID-19. The donor label of this sample is uncertain. CDR3s include the opening cysteine and the closing phenylalanine or tryptophan. Clone size, where shown, is once, few, many, or a class for clones that have expanded.

>TRBJ1-2|-|TRBV6-5
CATQWGGYGYTF
>TRBJ2-3|-|TRBV29-1
CSVEPEEGGQYF
>TRBJ2-3|-|TRBV11-2
CASGNEGYTDTQYF
>TRBJ2-7|once|TRBV19
CASRSDRGVNEQYF
>TRBJ2-7|-|TRBV5-1
CASSNPRGTGSNSYEQYF
>TRBJ2-3|-|TRBV20-1
CSASEASTADTQYF
>TRBJ2-7|-|TRBV29-1
CSVPRGRESGVLGTYEQYF
>TRBJ2-7|-|TRBV11-2
CASSSGQGMRTYEQYF
>TRBJ2-3|many|TRBV19
CASSISGLHTDTQYF
>TRBJ2-3|-|TRBV7-9
CASSSGVDTQYF
>TRBJ2-5|-|TRBV4-1
CASRTETGGEETQYF
>TRBJ2-7|-|TRBV7-9
CASSLLSGGAYEQYF
>TRBJ1-5|-|TRBV9
CASSVDGGAQPQHF
>TRBJ2-5|-|TRBV10-3
CAISGDGGETQYF
>TRBJ1-1|-|TRBV11-2
CASALGGTEAFF
>TRBJ2-7|-|TRBV2
CASSERDWAYEQYF
>TRBJ1-1|-|TRBV28
CASSLRGSNTEAFF
>TRBJ1-3|-|TRBV7-2
CASSLGTQGKAGNTIYF
>TRBJ2-7|-|TRBV4-3
CASSQERGQGAYEQYF
>TRBJ2-3|-|TRBV13
CASSFLFPDTQYF
>TRBJ2-4|-|TRBV7-2
CASSLAPSGNRAKNIQYF
>TRBJ1-5|-|TRBV6-5
CASRGTGNQPQHF
>TRBJ1-4|-|TRBV6-2/TRBV6-3
CASSPRGRGTNEKLFF
>TRBJ1-3|-|TRBV4-1
CASSPGTVGPGNTIYF
>TRBJ2-7|-|TRBV27
CASSFEGLVAYEQYF
>TRBJ1-2|-|TRBV6-5
CASSRVTANYGYTF
>TRBJ2-7|-|TRBV4-1
CASSQTRGSPSYEQYF
>TRBJ1-5|many|TRBV4-1
CASSRTGSSNQPQHF
>TRBJ1-2|-|TRBV18
CASSPPKGQGGPGYGYTF
>TRBJ2-3|once|TRBV24-1
CATSDSLAGGSTDTQYF
>TRBJ2-5|-|TRBV24-1
CATSDSPGTRETQYF
>TRBJ2-3|-|TRBV5-1
CASWKAQAGADTQYF
>TRBJ1-5|-|TRBV4-1
CASSLTYGEVRHF
>TRBJ1-2|once|TRBV2
CASSVDSQYGYTF
>TRBJ1-6|-|TRBV7-3
CASSLYSSYNSPLHF
>TRBJ2-3|-|TRBV5-1
CASSASSGRTSTDTQYF
>TRBJ2-5|-|TRBV7-9
CASSLSENKETQYF
>TRBJ1-4|-|TRBV7-9
CASSSAGDLNEKLFF
>TRBJ2-7|-|TRBV10-1
CASSDQVAGGVYEQYF
>TRBJ1-4|few|TRBV5-1
CASSLSTPIEKLFF
>TRBJ2-5|-|TRBV4-2
CASSATAGGAPQETQYF
>TRBJ2-3|-|TRBV11-3
CASSLELAGGTDTQYF
>TRBJ1-1|-|TRBV5-1
CASASDRNTEAFF
>TRBJ1-5|-|TRBV19
CASSITSGTGDWNQPQHF
>TRBJ2-1|-|TRBV2
CASSELGHHGLAVDEQFF
>TRBJ2-5|-|TRBV19
CASSVASGSGETQYF
>TRBJ2-2|-|TRBV11-2
CASSQLLTTGELFF